One sample yielded the 12 T cell receptor beta chains listed below, sequenced in a study of Tregs in tolerant kidney transplant recipients. Here immunoSEQ multiplex PCR was the method, and the copy in TCRdb shows in-frame clones only, minus some. Found here are around 61,000 clones, around 83% of them singletons; the top ten hold around 5.5%. The sequenced sample consisted of CD4+ T cells from blood. The origin of the receptors is a human donor in good health.

The chain links TRBV5-6 to TRBJ1-2, with unresolved D. The length of the CDR3 is 16 residues. V was trimmed by 4 bases and J by 1 base, leaving 17 bases between them. The germline V gene has CDR1 SGHDT and CDR2 YYEEEE. This CDR3 is CASSTVRTNNNYGYTF. The CDR3 DNA reads TGTGCCAGCAGCACCGTGAGGACCAACAATAACTATGGCTACACCTTC. The full variable domain, completed using reference TRBV5-6 and TRBJ1-2, is DAGVTQSPTHLIKTRGQQVTLRCSPKSGHDTVSWYQQALGQGPQFIFQYYEEEERQRGNFPDRFSGHQFPNYSSELNVNALLLGDSALYLCASSTVRTNNNYGYTFGSGTRLTVV.

The chain joins TRBV19 to TRBJ1-2; no reliable D call. This CDR3 comprises 12 residues. Germline values: CDR1 LNHDA, CDR2 SQIVND (reference sequence). V was shortened by 6 bases and J by 4 bases, with 9 bases between the two germline ends. The CDR3 nucleotides read TGTGCCAGTAGACGGGGTACCTATGGCTACACCTTC. This gives the protein CASRRGTYGYTF.

This clone occurred once. V usage is TRBV7-3 and J usage is TRBJ2-1; 10 positions agree with TRBD2. J lost 6 bases, V lost 5 bases, and 10 bases had no gene match. Germline V CDR1 and CDR2: SGHTA, FQGTGA. The CDR3 sequence is 16 residues long. CDR3 DNA: TGTGCCAGCAGCACACAAGGGCTAGCGGGAGTCAATGAGCAGTTCTTC. Encoded protein: CASSTQGLAGVNEQFF.

This chain joins TRBV27 and TRBJ1-5, with D possibly being TRBD1 (6 bases). V was clipped by 3 bases and J by 9 bases, with 15 bases between them. Germline V CDR1 and CDR2: MNHEY, SMNVEV (reference sequence). The CDR3 spans 14 residues. CDR3: CASSLGRGAWPQHF. The CDR3 coding sequence is TGTGCCAGCAGTTTGGGCAGGGGCGCCTGGCCCCAGCATTTT.

The CDR3 reads CASSPSGQGSVVQFF. CDR3 DNA sequence: TGCGCCAGCAGCCCTTCGGGACAGGGCTCTGTTGTGCAGTTCTTC. V gene TRBV4-3 combines with J gene TRBJ2-1; TRBD1 aligns across 9 bases. Losses at the gene ends were 4 bases for V and 12 bases for J; bases not matched to a gene: 13. CDR3 length: 15 residues. Germline V lookup: CDR1 LGHNA, CDR2 YSLEER.

The V call is TRBV7-9, the J call TRBJ1-4, with TRBD1 as a possible D gene (5 bases). The CDR3 runs 14 residues. Germline CDR1 and CDR2: SEHNR and FQNEAQ (reference sequence). Trimming took 5 bases from V and 7 from J, leaving 14 bases between them. The CDR3 sequence: CASSRARGGEKLFF. The CDR3 nucleotides are TGTGCCAGCAGCCGCGCTCGGGGGGGTGAAAAACTGTTTTTT.

The chain carries TRBV5-1 and TRBJ2-1, with D perhaps TRBD2 (6 bases). The CDR3 contains 14 residues. Germline V gives CDR1 SGHRS, CDR2 YFSETQ. With 2 bases removed from V and 5 bases from J, the gap between germline ends came to 11 bases. The CDR3 DNA follows: TGCGCCAGCAGCTTCTTAGCGGCAAACAATGAGCAGTTCTTC. It codes for CASSFLAANNEQFF.

This clone was recorded once. This chain joins TRBV11-3 and TRBJ1-2, with 7 bases lining up with TRBD1. The germline V gene has CDR1 SGHNT and CDR2 YENEEA. J gave up 7 bases and V 5 bases, and 7 bases lay outside the gene matches. CDR3 length: 13 amino acids. This CDR3 reads CASSQGGISGYTF. CDR3 coding DNA: TGTGCCAGCAGCCAGGGGGGGATCAGTGGCTACACCTTC.

The CDR3 protein is CASSPLGGVLMSGGYTF. The CDR3 coding sequence is TGCGCCAGCAGCCCCCTAGGGGGGGTGTTAATGTCTGGTGGCTACACCTTC. The J gene is TRBJ1-2, the V gene TRBV4-1; tentatively, D is TRBD1 (6 bases). In germline, CDR1 is MGHRA, CDR2 YSYEKL. This CDR3 is built from 17 residues. The V end was cut by 4 bases, the J end by 7 bases, with 25 bases between.

The chain links TRBV29-1 to TRBJ1-3; no clear D. The CDR3 is 13 amino acids. Germline V gives CDR1 SQVTM, CDR2 ANQGSEA. Trimming stripped 2 bases from V and 0 bases from J, with 5 bases between. This CDR3 reads CSVEWGSGNTIYF. The CDR3 DNA reads TGCAGCGTTGAATGGGGCTCTGGAAACACCATATATTTT.

The V and J genes are TRBV11-2 and TRBJ2-1; no reliable D call. The CDR3 has 12 amino acids. The V and J ends lost 6 bases and 5 bases respectively, with 8 bases between them. Germline V gene sequence: CDR1 SGHAT, CDR2 FQNNGV. The CDR3 sequence: CASRDDHNEQFF. DNA of the CDR3: TGTGCCAGCAGAGACGACCACAATGAGCAGTTCTTC. The entire variable domain, with the rest obtained from reference TRBV11-2 and TRBJ2-1, is as follows: EAGVAQSPRYKIIEKRQSVAFWCNPISGHATLYWYQQILGQGPKLLIQFQNNGVVDDSQLPKDRFSAERLKGVDSTLKIQPAKLEDSAVYLCASRDDHNEQFFGPGTRLTVL.

The chain links TRBV19 to TRBJ1-2; no firm D call. CDR3 length: 18 amino acids. Trimming took 2 bases from V and 2 from J, leaving 21 bases between them. CDR1 LNHDA and CDR2 SQIVND come from the germline V gene (reference sequence). Written as DNA, the CDR3 is TGTGCCAGTAGTATATCCGCGGGCAGAACAGCCGAAAACTATGGCTACACCTTC. Amino acids: CASSISAGRTAENYGYTF.